This T cell receptor beta chain comes out of a study of OX40 agonist ivuxolimab in advanced cancers. Looking at the study overall: At 0.01 to 10 mg/kg, ivuxolimab was administered intravenously to patients every 2 weeks. Previous treatment with anti-PD-1, anti-PD-L1 or anti-CTLA-4 therapy was allowed; 35% to 50% had received some. General study results and limits: It was not determined which antigens were specifically recognized by the peripheral T cells that had undergone clonal expansion.

The repertoire was sequenced with immunoSEQ multiplex PCR; TCRdb's copy has only in-frame clones and lacks some. The table lists some 80,000 clones, about nine tenths of them singletons. V lost 2 bases and J lost 2, with 10 bases in between. This CDR3 spans 15 amino acids. Germline-derived CDR1 and CDR2 are MGHRA and YSYEKL. Note on this clone: No antigen is known for it.

This chain connects TRBV4-1 to TRBJ1-3; no firm D call. The input for sequencing was CD4+ or CD8+ T cells sorted from blood, taken in a trial of the OX40 agonist ivuxolimab. The receptor was derived from an adult with an advanced solid tumor such as melanoma, head and neck, liver or kidney cancer. CDR3 amino acids: CASSQLSRAGNTIYF. The CDR3 DNA sequence: TGCGCCAGCAGCCAACTCTCGAGGGCTGGAAACACCATATATTTT.